This TCR beta chain comes out of a study of CD8 T cells in ankylosing spondylitis. Points from the study as a whole: Disease-associated clones were reportedly significantly overrepresented in matched ankylosing spondylitis synovial fluid. A number of the motif variants had already been described in reactive arthritis synovial fluid and blood.

In TCRdb, the 5' RACE reads were re-called with MiXCR into one record per CDR3 protein. The repertoire holds under 200,000 distinct CDR3 sequences, with around a tenth as singletons. This clonotype was picked up a small number of times. The antigen is not known. Germline V CDR1 and CDR2: SGHVS, FNYEAQ. This CDR3 has 12 residues. V dropped 7 bases and J dropped 4 bases, with 7 bases sitting between them. The chain is built from TRBV7-6 and TRBJ2-2; no definite D call. The source is a female donor with ankylosing spondylitis or in good health (not recorded which). Source material: blood, either unsorted or a sorted T cell fraction (not recorded which). The CDR3 spells CASTFSTGELFF. CDR3 bases: TGTGCCAGCACCTTCTCCACCGGGGAGCTGTTTTTT.